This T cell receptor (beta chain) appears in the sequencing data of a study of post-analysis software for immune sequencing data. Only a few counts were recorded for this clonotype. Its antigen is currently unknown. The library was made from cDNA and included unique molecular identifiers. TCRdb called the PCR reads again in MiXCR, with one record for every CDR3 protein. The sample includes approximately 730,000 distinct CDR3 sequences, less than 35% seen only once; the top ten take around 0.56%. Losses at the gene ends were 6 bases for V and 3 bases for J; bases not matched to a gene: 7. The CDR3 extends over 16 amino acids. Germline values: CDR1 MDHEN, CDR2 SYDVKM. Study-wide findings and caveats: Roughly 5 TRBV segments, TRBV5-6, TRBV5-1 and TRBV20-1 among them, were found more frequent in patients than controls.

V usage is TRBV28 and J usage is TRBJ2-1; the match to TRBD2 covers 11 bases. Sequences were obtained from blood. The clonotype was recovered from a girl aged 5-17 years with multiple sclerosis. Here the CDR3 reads CASRYPGLADYNEQFF. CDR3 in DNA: TGTGCCAGCAGGTATCCGGGACTAGCGGACTACAATGAGCAGTTCTTC. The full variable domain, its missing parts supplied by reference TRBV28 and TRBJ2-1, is DVKVTQSSRYLVKRTGEKVFLECVQDMDHENMFWYRQDPGLGLRLIYFSYDVKMKEKGDIPEGYSVSREKKERFSLILESASTNQTSMYLCASRYPGLADYNEQFFGPGTRLTVL.